These T cell receptor beta chains were read from a single sample in a study of T cell responses to AZD1222 COVID-19 vaccine. Sequencing was performed with immunoSEQ multiplex PCR; in TCRdb, only in-frame clones are kept and a portion is missing. The table lists about 76,000 clones, 70% to 90% of them singletons. The sequences come from peripheral blood, collected on day 0 of MenACWY control vaccination. The receptors here all came from an adult in good health. CDR3s include the opening cysteine and the closing phenylalanine or tryptophan. D genes are given only for firm matches. Clone size is not always given. Where it is, it says once, few, many or a class for expanded clones.

J: TRBJ2-7
size: .
V: TRBV4-3
D: .
CDR3: CASSQDRGVVHEQYF
DNA: TGCGCCAGCAGCCAAGATAGGGGGGTAGTCCACGAGCAGTACTTC

J: TRBJ2-2
size: .
V: TRBV3-1/TRBV3-2
D: .
CDR3: CASSSGPFPAGELFF
DNA: TGTGCCAGCAGCTCGGGTCCTTTCCCAGCCGGGGAGCTGTTTTTT

J: TRBJ1-1
size: .
V: TRBV5-1
D: TRBD1
CDR3: CASSSGSRKGATEAFF
DNA: TGCGCCAGCAGCTCTGGAAGTCGTAAGGGGGCGACTGAAGCTTTCTTT

J: TRBJ1-2
size: .
V: TRBV3-1/TRBV3-2
D: .
CDR3: CASSQEWGTYTF
DNA: TGTGCCAGCAGCCAAGAGTGGGGGACCTACACCTTC

J: TRBJ1-3
size: .
V: TRBV7-6
D: TRBD1
CDR3: CASSVATGGGNTIYF
DNA: TGTGCCAGCAGCGTTGCTACAGGGGGTGGAAACACCATATATTTT

J: TRBJ2-5
size: .
V: TRBV28
D: TRBD1
CDR3: CASSSWTGSRETQYF
DNA: TGTGCCAGCAGTTCCTGGACAGGGTCCCGGGAGACCCAGTACTTC

J: TRBJ2-7
size: .
V: TRBV30
D: .
CDR3: CAWSGSYEQYF
DNA: TGTGCCTGGAGCGGGTCCTACGAGCAGTACTTC

J: TRBJ2-7
size: few
V: TRBV5-1
D: TRBD2
CDR3: CASSARTSGPYEQYF
DNA: TGCGCCAGCAGCGCAAGGACTAGCGGCCCCTACGAGCAGTACTTC

J: TRBJ1-4
size: .
V: TRBV28
D: .
CDR3: CASGPPSLRVVGVTNEKLFF
DNA: TGTGCCAGCGGACCCCCCTCCCTCCGGGTTGTTGGGGTTACTAATGAAAAACTGTTTTTT

J: TRBJ2-3
size: few
V: TRBV10-1
D: .
CDR3: CASSPRPDTQYF
DNA: TGCGCCAGCAGCCCTCGGCCAGATACGCAGTATTTT

J: TRBJ2-5
size: .
V: TRBV6-1
D: .
CDR3: CASSESRDGFRETQYF
DNA: TGTGCCAGCAGTGAATCGAGGGACGGTTTTAGAGAGACCCAGTACTTC

J: TRBJ1-2
size: .
V: TRBV5-1
D: .
CDR3: CASSLGRGAGYYGYTF
DNA: TGCGCCAGCAGCTTGGGACGAGGGGCGGGCTACTATGGCTACACCTTC

J: TRBJ2-3
size: .
V: TRBV7-8
D: .
CDR3: CASSLEDTQYF
DNA: TGTGCCAGCAGCCTAGAAGATACGCAGTATTTT

J: TRBJ2-7
size: .
V: TRBV6-5
D: TRBD1
CDR3: CASSPGQGINEQYF
DNA: TGTGCCAGCAGTCCGGGACAGGGTATCAACGAGCAGTACTTC

J: TRBJ2-7
size: .
V: TRBV6-2/TRBV6-3
D: .
CDR3: CASSYSYGHEQYF
DNA: TGTGCCAGCAGTTACTCGTACGGGCACGAGCAGTACTTC